This T cell receptor (beta chain) was found in a study of T cell changes during pregnancy in multiple sclerosis. The assay was immunoSEQ multiplex PCR, and TCRdb's table has in-frame clones only and misses some. The sample records approximately 50,000 clones, approximately 91% being singletons. The V and J ends lost 4 bases and 7 bases respectively, with 19 bases between them. CDR1 is SEHNR and CDR2 is FQNEAQ in the germline V gene (reference sequence). CDR3 length: 16 amino acids. This clonotype originated in a female donor with multiple sclerosis, enrolled in a pregnancy study. V gene TRBV7-9 combines with J gene TRBJ1-4; tentative D call: TRBD1 (5 bases). Sample: peripheral blood, taken in the second trimester of pregnancy. The CDR3, as DNA: TGTGCCAGCAGCTCATGGGGCGGGGGAGTGGCTGAAAAACTGTTTTTT. Translating it yields CASSSWGGGVAEKLFF.